This T cell receptor (beta chain) was found in a study of CXCR3-negative and CXCR3-positive naive CD8 T cells. The authors prepared UMI-labeled TRB cDNA libraries by 5' RACE. TCRdb reprocessed the 5' RACE reads, with one entry per CDR3 protein and no DNA. This table lists some 110,000 distinct CDR3 sequences. In the case of this clonotype: The antigen remains unidentified.

Looked up from germline, CDR1 is SGHNT and CDR2 is YENEEA. The length of the CDR3 is 15 residues. Naive CD8+ T lymphocytes were specified as CD45RO-CCR7+CD27+CD95-. Study-level findings and limits: Hydrophobicity of TRB CDR3s was greater in CXCR3-positive naive cells than in CXCR3-negative naive cells. Cryopreservation partially decreased CXCR3 expression, and most assays used fresh PBMCs. High diversity, comparable across both naive subsets, contrasted with much lower diversity in memory CD8+ cells.

Sequencing used naive CXCR3+ CD8+ T cells from blood. The subset was: CD45RO-CCR7+CD27+CD95- naive CD8+ T cells expressing CXCR3 (TNR3+). This TCR was recovered from a human donor in good health. Some clones in this sample may be carry-over from other donors' samples. The rearrangement uses TRBV11-3 and TRBJ2-1; TCRdb selects TRBD1, and the lack of DNA leaves this call unchecked. The CDR3 loop is CASSSGTGGLNEQFF. The whole variable domain, remainder taken from reference TRBV11-3 and TRBJ2-1, is EAGVVQSPRYKIIEKKQPVAFWCNPISGHNTLYWYLQNLGQGPELLIRYENEEAVDDSQLPKDRFSAERLKGVDSTLKIQPAELGDSAVYLCASSSGTGGLNEQFFGPGTRLTVL.